These 21 T cell receptor beta chains were all obtained from the same sample, sequenced in a study of radiotherapy plus CTLA-4 blockade in lung cancer. Clones were sequenced by immunoSEQ multiplex PCR, and TCRdb holds only the in-frame ones, with some missing. The data show roughly 120,000 clones, with more than 65% seen just once and approximately 5.2% held by the top ten. Sequencing used peripheral blood, obtained from a patient treated with radiotherapy plus ipilimumab. Every receptor here comes from a human donor with non-small cell lung cancer who had a partial response to radiotherapy plus ipilimumab.

The V and J genes are TRBV29-1 and TRBJ1-4; 7 bases line up with TRBD1. The CDR3 covers 15 residues. Germline V lookup: CDR1 SQVTM, CDR2 ANQGSEA. Written as DNA, the CDR3 is TGCAGTGTCACAGGGGCCCACGCAACTAATGAAAAACTGTTTTTT. This encodes CSVTGAHATNEKLFF.

In its sample, this clone was seen a few times. J is TRBJ1-1 and V is TRBV5-4; 10 bases map to TRBD1. CDR3 length: 15 residues. The V gene end was trimmed by 3 bases and the J gene end by 4 bases; junction bases not matched to a gene: 6. Looked up from germline, CDR1 is SGHNT and CDR2 is YYREEE (reference sequence). This CDR3 reads CASSWDRGSSTEAFF. CDR3 nucleotide sequence: TGTGCCAGCAGCTGGGACAGGGGATCTAGCACTGAAGCTTTCTTT.

This chain's CDR3 is CASSSGYTF. DNA for the CDR3: TGTGCCAGCAGTTCGGGCTACACCTTC. This chain connects TRBV25-1 to TRBJ1-2; D is unresolved. The germline gives CDR1 MGHDK, CDR2 SYGVNS. V was clipped by 5 bases and J by 8 bases, with 3 bases between them. The CDR3 is made up of 9 amino acids.

The V and J genes are TRBV29-1 and TRBJ2-1, with TRBD2 identical over 7 bases. Trimming cost V 3 bases and J 3 bases; bases outside gene matches: 8. CDR1 SQVTM and CDR2 ANQGSEA come from the germline V gene. The CDR3 spans 15 residues. The CDR3: CSVDGSLADYNEQFF. For the CDR3, the DNA is TGCAGCGTTGACGGGAGTCTAGCGGACTACAATGAGCAGTTCTTC.

The V gene is TRBV7-2, the J gene TRBJ2-5; 8 positions agree with TRBD1. The germline CDR1 and CDR2 sequences are SGHTA and FQGNSA. Trimming removed 7 bases from V and 5 bases from J; junction bases left unmatched: 6. The CDR3 has 13 amino acids. The CDR3 reads CASTQGARETQYF. The CDR3 nucleotides are TGTGCCAGCACCCAGGGGGCTCGGGAGACCCAGTACTTC.

V and J are TRBV5-1 and TRBJ1-1, with 11 bases lining up with TRBD1. J lost 3 bases, V lost 4 bases, and 2 bases had no gene match. This CDR3 has 14 amino acids. CDR1 is SGHRS, CDR2 YFSETQ, per germline. The DNA of the CDR3 is TGCGCCAGCAGCACGGGACAGGGGGACACTGAAGCTTTCTTT. Its protein product is CASSTGQGDTEAFF. Combining the CDR3 with reference TRBV5-1 and TRBJ1-1 gives the whole variable domain KAGVTQTPRYLIKTRGQQVTLSCSPISGHRSVSWYQQTPGQGLQFLFEYFSETQRNKGNFPGRFSGRQFSNSRSEMNVSTLELGDSALYLCASSTGQGDTEAFFGQGTRLTVV.

V gene TRBV7-9 combines with J gene TRBJ2-7, with TRBD1 matching 11 bases. This CDR3 is 17 amino acids long. The germline gives CDR1 SEHNR, CDR2 FQNEAQ (reference sequence). The V gene end was trimmed by 3 bases and the J gene end by 1 base; junction bases not matched to a gene: 8. CDR3 sequence: CASSFITGTGGSYEQYV. The CDR3 nucleotides read TGTGCCAGCAGCTTCATCACCGGGACAGGGGGGTCCTACGAGCAGTACGTC.

This sequence joins TRBV9 and TRBJ1-2, with D tentatively TRBD1 (6 bases). Germline CDR1 SGDLS, CDR2 YYNGEE. Trimming removed 0 bases at V and 4 bases at J, with 13 bases between. The CDR3 runs to 15 residues. CDR3 sequence reads: CASSVGTGPFYGYTF. The CDR3 DNA sequence: TGTGCCAGCAGCGTAGGTACAGGGCCGTTCTATGGCTACACCTTC.

The chain joins TRBV7-2 to TRBJ2-5; 9 positions agree with TRBD1. Germline V gene data show CDR1 as SGHTA and CDR2 as FQGNSA. V was clipped by 5 bases and J by 5 bases; unmatched bases: 12. CDR3 length equals 16 residues. In nucleotides, the CDR3 is TGTGCCAGCAGCCCCGTCTACAGGGGGCGGTGGGAGACCCAGTACTTC. Translation gives CASSPVYRGRWETQYF.

The chain combines TRBV5-1 with TRBJ2-1; TRBD2 matches at 7 bases. Germline values: CDR1 SGHRS, CDR2 YFSETQ. The CDR3 loop spans 15 amino acids. The junction had 8 bases not matched to a gene; V was cut back by 6 bases and J by 2 bases. The CDR3 region has the DNA TGCGCCAGCACCCTCAGCGGGAACGCCTACAATGAGCAGTTCTTC. Protein: CASTLSGNAYNEQFF.

This clone was counted between two and nine times. The chain uses TRBV9 and TRBJ2-2, with 7 bases aligning to TRBD2. CDR3 size: 16 residues. Germline V gene data show CDR1 as SGDLS and CDR2 as YYNGEE. V shed 2 bases, J shed 0 bases, and the junction held 4 bases outside the gene matches. Written as DNA, the CDR3 is TGTGCCAGCAGCGTCGCTAGCGGATCGAACACCGGGGAGCTGTTTTTT. It is translated as CASSVASGSNTGELFF.

This chain joins TRBV14 and TRBJ1-2; 8 bases fit TRBD1. The V gene's germline CDR1 is SGHDN and CDR2 FVKESK. This CDR3 contains 15 residues. V shed 3 bases, J shed 1 base, and the junction held 4 bases outside the gene matches. The CDR3 protein is CASSHRTGGNYGYTF. The CDR3 DNA reads TGTGCCAGCAGCCACCGAACAGGGGGTAACTATGGCTACACCTTC.

V gene TRBV9 combines with J gene TRBJ2-2; D is unclear. Trimming took 0 bases from V and 6 from J, leaving 9 bases between them. The CDR3 has 14 residues. Germline CDR1 SGDLS, CDR2 YYNGEE. The CDR3 spells CASSVATMAGELFF. Written as DNA, the CDR3 is TGTGCCAGCAGCGTAGCTACGATGGCCGGGGAGCTGTTTTTT. The whole variable domain, remainder taken from reference TRBV9 and TRBJ2-2, is DSGVTQTPKHLITATGQRVTLRCSPRSGDLSVYWYQQSLDQGLQFLIQYYNGEERAKGNILERFSAQQFPDLHSELNLSSLELGDSALYFCASSVATMAGELFFGEGSRLTVL.

The chain has TRBV5-4 and TRBJ2-1; a weak D match, TRBD2 (5 bases). V was pared by 1 base and J by 5 bases, with 13 bases between. The CDR3 totals 15 residues. Germline loops: CDR1 SGHNT, CDR2 YYREEE (reference sequence). CDR3 DNA sequence: TGTGCCAGCAGCTTGTATCGAGGGATTCACAATGAGCAGTTCTTC. Encoded protein: CASSLYRGIHNEQFF. Together with reference TRBV5-4 and TRBJ2-1, the CDR3 gives the full variable domain: ETGVTQSPTHLIKTRGQQVTLRCSSQSGHNTVSWYQQALGQGPQFIFQYYREEENGRGNFPPRFSGLQFPNYSSELNVNALELDDSALYLCASSLYRGIHNEQFFGPGTRLTVL.

The chain combines TRBV30 with TRBJ1-1; D possibly corresponds to TRBD1 (5 bases). The CDR3 covers 11 residues. Per germline, CDR1 GTSNPN and CDR2 SVGIG (reference sequence). The ends were cut back, 5 bases at V and 1 base at J, with 5 bases in the middle. CDR3 bases: TGTGCCTGGCAGGGGAACACTGAAGCTTTCTTT. Protein product: CAWQGNTEAFF.

The chain uses TRBV30 and TRBJ1-1; 10 nucleotides match TRBD1. CDR1 is GTSNPN, CDR2 SVGIG, per germline (reference sequence). The length of the CDR3 is 14 residues. Germline trimming cut 2 bases from V and 4 bases from J; bases unmatched to any gene: 4. CDR3 loop: CAWSTTGGFTEAFF. The CDR3 bases are TGTGCCTGGAGTACGACAGGGGGCTTCACTGAAGCTTTCTTT.

The chain links TRBV6-1 to TRBJ1-3; D gene uncertain. CDR1 is MNHNS, CDR2 SASEGT, per germline. The V end was cut by 0 bases, the J end by 1 base, with 13 bases between. There are 17 residues in the CDR3. CDR3 DNA sequence: TGTGCCAGCAGTGAAGCCGCTAGCCTTCGGTCTGGAAACACCATATATTTT. This encodes CASSEAASLRSGNTIYF.

This clone was observed once. V usage is TRBV6-5 and J usage is TRBJ2-1; D is perhaps TRBD1 (5 bases). The germline gives CDR1 MNHEY, CDR2 SVGAGI. V was shortened by 7 bases and J by 0 bases, with 10 bases between the two germline ends. The CDR3 contains 14 residues. The CDR3 protein is CASTRGSSYNEQFF. In nucleotides, the CDR3 is TGTGCCAGCACTAGGGGCAGCTCCTACAATGAGCAGTTCTTC.

This clone was seen a few times. The V call is TRBV10-2, the J call TRBJ2-2, with 7 bases aligning to TRBD1. V was clipped by 6 bases and J by 4 bases; unmatched bases: 8. Germline loops: CDR1 WSHSY, CDR2 SAAADI. The CDR3 runs 15 residues. Here the CDR3 DNA reads TGCGCCAGCAGCCCATCTTGGACAGGCACCGGGGAGCTGTTTTTT. Its translation is CASSPSWTGTGELFF.

This clone turned up a few times. This rearrangement joins TRBV10-3 to TRBJ2-3, with 7 bases identical to TRBD1. CDR3 length: 15 amino acids. J lost 4 bases, V lost 4 bases, and 8 bases had no gene match. The V gene's germline CDR1 is ENHRY and CDR2 SYGVKD. CDR3 amino acids: CAISVGAGGADTQYF. The CDR3 region has the DNA TGTGCCATCAGTGTTGGGGCAGGGGGAGCAGATACGCAGTATTTT.

The chain joins TRBV25-1 to TRBJ1-1; 7 nucleotides match TRBD1. The V and J ends lost 4 bases and 1 base, in that order; junction bases with no gene match: 9. CDR3 length: 16 amino acids. The germline V gene has CDR1 MGHDK and CDR2 SYGVNS. The chain's CDR3 is CASSANRGQANTEAFF. In DNA, the CDR3 is TGTGCCAGCAGTGCCAACCGTGGACAGGCGAACACTGAAGCTTTCTTT. The variable domain in full, completed from reference TRBV25-1 and TRBJ1-1, reads EADIYQTPRYLVIGTGKKITLECSQTMGHDKMYWYQQDPGMELHLIHYSYGVNSTEKGDLSSESTVSRIRTEHFPLTLESARPSHTSQYLCASSANRGQANTEAFFGQGTRLTVV.